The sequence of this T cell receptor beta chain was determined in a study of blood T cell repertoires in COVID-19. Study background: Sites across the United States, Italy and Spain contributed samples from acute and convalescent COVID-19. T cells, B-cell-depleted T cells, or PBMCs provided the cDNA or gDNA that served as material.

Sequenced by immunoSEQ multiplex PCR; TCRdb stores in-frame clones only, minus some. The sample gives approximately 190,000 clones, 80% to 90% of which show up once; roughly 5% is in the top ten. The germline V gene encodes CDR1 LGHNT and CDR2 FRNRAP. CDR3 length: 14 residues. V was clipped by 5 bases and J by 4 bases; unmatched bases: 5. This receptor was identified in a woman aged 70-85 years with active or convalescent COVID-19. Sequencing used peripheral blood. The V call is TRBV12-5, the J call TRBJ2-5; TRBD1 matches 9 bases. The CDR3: CASGPQTGGETQYF. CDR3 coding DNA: TGTGCTAGTGGTCCCCAGACAGGGGGAGAGACCCAGTACTTC. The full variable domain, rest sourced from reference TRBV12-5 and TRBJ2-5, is DARVTQTPRHKVTEMGQEVTMRCQPILGHNTVFWYRQTMMQGLELLAYFRNRAPLDDSGMPKDRFSAEMPDATLATLKIQPSEPRDSAVYFCASGPQTGGETQYFGPGTRLLVL.